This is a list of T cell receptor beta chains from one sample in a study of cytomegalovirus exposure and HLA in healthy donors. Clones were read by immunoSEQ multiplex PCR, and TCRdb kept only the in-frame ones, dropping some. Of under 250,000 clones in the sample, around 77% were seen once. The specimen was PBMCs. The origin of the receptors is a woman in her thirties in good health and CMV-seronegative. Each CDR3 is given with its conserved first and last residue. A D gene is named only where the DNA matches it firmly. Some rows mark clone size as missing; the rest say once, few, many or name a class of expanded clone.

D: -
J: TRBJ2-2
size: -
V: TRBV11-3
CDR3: CASSLDGNILNTGELFF
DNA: TGTGCCAGCAGCTTAGACGGGAACATATTGAACACCGGGGAGCTGTTTTTT

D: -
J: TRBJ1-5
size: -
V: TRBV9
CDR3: CASSVSESNQPQHF
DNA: TGTGCCAGCAGCGTTAGTGAAAGCAATCAGCCCCAGCATTTT

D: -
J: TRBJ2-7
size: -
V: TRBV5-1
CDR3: CASSWGAGAETYEQYF
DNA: TGCGCCAGCAGCTGGGGTGCAGGGGCCGAAACCTACGAGCAGTACTTC

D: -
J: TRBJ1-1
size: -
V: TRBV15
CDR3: CATSRDQGRVNDMNTEAFF
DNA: TGTGCCACCAGCAGAGATCAGGGGCGAGTGAACGACATGAACACTGAAGCTTTCTTT

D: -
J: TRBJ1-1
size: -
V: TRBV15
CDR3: CATSRTDRHFTEAFF
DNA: TGTGCCACCAGCAGAACAGACAGGCACTTTACTGAAGCTTTCTTT

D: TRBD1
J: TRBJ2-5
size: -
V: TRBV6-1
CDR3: CASSDVDRGEETQYF
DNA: TGTGCCAGCAGTGACGTGGACAGGGGGGAAGAGACCCAGTACTTC

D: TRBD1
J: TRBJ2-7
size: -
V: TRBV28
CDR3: CASSLRGQAYEQYF
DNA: TGTGCCAGCAGTCTTAGGGGACAGGCCTACGAGCAGTACTTC

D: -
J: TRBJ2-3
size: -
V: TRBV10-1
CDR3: CASSGGRGSTDTQYF
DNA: TGCGCCAGCAGTGGGGGTCGGGGGAGCACAGATACGCAGTATTTT

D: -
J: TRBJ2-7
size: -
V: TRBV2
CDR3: CASPPDRDKPYF
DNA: TGTGCCAGCCCCCCCGACCGGGACAAGCCGTACTTC

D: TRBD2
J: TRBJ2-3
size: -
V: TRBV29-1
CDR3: CSVDSGGTDTQYF
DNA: TGCAGCGTTGATAGCGGGGGCACAGATACGCAGTATTTT

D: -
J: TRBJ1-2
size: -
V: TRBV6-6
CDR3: CASSIGADYGYTF
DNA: TGTGCCAGCAGCATAGGGGCTGACTATGGCTACACCTTC

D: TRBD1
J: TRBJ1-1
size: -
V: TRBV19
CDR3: CASSPGQMNTEAFF
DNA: TGTGCCAGTAGTCCGGGACAGATGAACACTGAAGCTTTCTTT

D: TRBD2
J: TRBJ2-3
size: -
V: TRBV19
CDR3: CASSIVAGGPDTQYF
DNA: TGTGCCAGTAGTATTGTAGCGGGAGGGCCAGATACGCAGTATTTT

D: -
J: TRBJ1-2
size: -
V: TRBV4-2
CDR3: CASSQDRGAIRYTF
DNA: TGTGCCAGCAGCCAAGATCGGGGGGCGATTCGCTACACCTTC

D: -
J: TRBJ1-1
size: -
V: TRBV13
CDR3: CASSPRSGVDTEAFF
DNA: TGTGCCAGCAGCCCCCGAAGCGGGGTCGACACTGAAGCTTTCTTT

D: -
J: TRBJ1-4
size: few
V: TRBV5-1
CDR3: CASRQGLAKPVSTNEKLFF
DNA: TGCGCCAGCAGGCAGGGGCTTGCTAAGCCCGTGTCAACTAATGAAAAACTGTTTTTT

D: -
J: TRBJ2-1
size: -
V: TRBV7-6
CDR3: CASSLARGRSLYNEQFF
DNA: TGTGCCAGCAGCTTAGCGCGGGGGCGCAGCCTCTACAATGAGCAGTTCTTC

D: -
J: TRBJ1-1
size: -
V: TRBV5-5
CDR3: CASSMPGGTEAFF
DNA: TGTGCCAGCAGCATGCCGGGGGGGACTGAAGCTTTCTTT

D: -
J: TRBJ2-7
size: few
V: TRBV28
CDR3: CASSLGSGGGEQYF
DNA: TGTGCCAGCAGTTTAGGGTCAGGGGGAGGCGAGCAGTACTTC

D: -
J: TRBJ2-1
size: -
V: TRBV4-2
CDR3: CASSPLAGGYYNEQFF
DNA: TGTGCCAGCAGCCCCTTAGCTGGGGGCTACTACAATGAGCAGTTCTTC

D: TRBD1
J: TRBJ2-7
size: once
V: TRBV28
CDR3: CASGTVVHEQYF
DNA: TGTGCCAGTGGGACAGTTGTCCACGAGCAGTACTTC

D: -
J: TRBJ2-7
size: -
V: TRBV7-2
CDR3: CASSLIDSPRYEQYF
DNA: TGTGCCAGCAGCTTAATCGACAGCCCAAGGTACGAGCAGTACTTC

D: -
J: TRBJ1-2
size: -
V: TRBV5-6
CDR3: CASSELSGGYTF
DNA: TGTGCCAGCAGTGAACTCTCAGGGGGCTACACCTTC

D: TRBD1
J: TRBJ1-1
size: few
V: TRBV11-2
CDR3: CASSPYPPGQRTNTEAFF
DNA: TGTGCCAGCAGCCCATACCCTCCGGGACAGCGGACGAACACTGAAGCTTTCTTT

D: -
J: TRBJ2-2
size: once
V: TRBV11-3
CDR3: CASSLISGELFF
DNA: TGTGCCAGCAGCCTCATCAGTGGGGAGCTGTTTTTT

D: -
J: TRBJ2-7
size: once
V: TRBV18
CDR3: CASSLTTESSEQYF
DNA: TGTGCCAGCTCCCTGACGACGGAATCTAGCGAGCAGTACTTC

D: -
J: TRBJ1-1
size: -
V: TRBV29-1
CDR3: CSAESFTEAFF
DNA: TGCAGCGCCGAGTCTTTCACTGAAGCTTTCTTT